Shown below are 14 T cell receptor beta chains from a single sample sequenced in a study of cytomegalovirus exposure and HLA in healthy donors. 60 Vbeta and 13 Jbeta primers were used in PCR. Only in-frame clones appear in the TCRdb table, and some are missing; sequencing was by immunoSEQ multiplex PCR. The table records some 190,000 clones, about 9.4% of them present only once. Sequencing was done on a sample of PBMCs. These receptors were obtained from a woman in her 30s in good health and CMV-seropositive.

This clone appeared a few times. Within the sample, other DNA sequences also encode this same CDR3. The V gene is TRBV29-1, the J gene TRBJ1-1, with D tentatively TRBD1 (5 bases). Trimming removed 7 bases at V and 2 bases at J, with 11 bases between. The CDR3 contains 12 residues. Germline CDR1 reads SQVTM; CDR2 reads ANQGSEA. The CDR3 coding sequence is TGCAGCGGACGAACAGGAAACACTGAAGCTTTCTTT. It codes for CSGRTGNTEAFF.

The chain combines TRBV7-8 with TRBJ1-5, with unresolved D. The V end was cut by 5 bases, the J end by 4 bases, with 15 bases between. CDR1 is SGHVS and CDR2 is FQNEAQ in the germline V gene. The CDR3 consists of 15 residues. In DNA form, the CDR3 reads TGTGCCAGCAGCCCCCTTGGAGGAATGAATCAGCCCCAGCATTTT. This encodes CASSPLGGMNQPQHF.

The chain has TRBV5-3 and TRBJ2-7; 12 nucleotides agree with TRBD1. TRBV5-3 belongs to the ORF category, with a function that is uncertain. V dropped 1 base and J dropped 5; count of bases not matched to a gene: 7. This CDR3 is built from 16 residues. The CDR3 bases are TGTGCCAGAAGCTTGTCGGCCCGGGACAGGGGGCACGAGCAGTACTTC. This sequence encodes CARSLSARDRGHEQYF.

The CDR3 here is CASSREQGGNTGELFF. DNA for the CDR3: TGCGCCAGCAGTCGCGAACAAGGGGGAAACACCGGGGAGCTGTTTTTT. The chain has TRBV23-1 and TRBJ2-2; a weak D match, TRBD1 (6 bases). TRBV23-1 is flagged as an ORF with uncertain function. Trimming cost V 4 bases and J 2 bases, with 14 bases left between them. The CDR3 is made up of 16 amino acids.

This clone has only a few counts. This chain uses TRBV10-1 with TRBJ2-5; tentatively, D is TRBD2 (5 bases). V was cut by 2 bases and J by 1 base, with 11 bases left in between. The CDR3 totals 15 residues. Germline V gives CDR1 WNHNN, CDR2 SYGVQD (reference sequence). As DNA, the CDR3 is TGCGCCAGCAGTGAGACGAGAGGGATCCAAGAGACCCAGTACTTC. This codes for CASSETRGIQETQYF.

In this sample, this clone turned up a few times. V is TRBV25-1 and J is TRBJ2-1; 10 nucleotides align to TRBD1. With V trimmed by 3 bases and J by 8 bases, 7 bases remained unmatched. The CDR3 loop spans 15 amino acids. CDR1 MGHDK and CDR2 SYGVNS come from the germline V gene. CDR3 region: CASSETGGMVDEQFF. The CDR3 DNA follows: TGTGCCAGCAGTGAGACAGGGGGCATGGTGGATGAGCAGTTCTTC.

This clone has more than one count but fewer than ten. This sequence joins TRBV6-4 and TRBJ2-2, with TRBD1 matching 10 bases. CDR1 MRHNA and CDR2 SNTAGT come from the germline V gene. The CDR3 length is 17 residues. V gave up 7 bases and J gave up 4 bases; unmatched junction bases: 12. CDR3: CASTENRGQGTTGELFF. Written as DNA, the CDR3 is TGTGCCAGCACCGAAAATAGGGGACAGGGGACCACCGGGGAGCTGTTTTTT.

This clone was counted between two and nine times. The DNA for the CDR3 is TGCGCCAGCAGTGTGACAGGGGGGACGGGGGAGCAGTACTTC. Translating gives CASSVTGGTGEQYF. The chain links TRBV10-2 to TRBJ2-7, with 9 bases fitting TRBD1. CDR1 and CDR2 (germline): WSHSY, SAAADI. After removal of 4 bases from V and 7 bases from J, the junction contained 8 bases not matched to a gene. The CDR3 spans 14 residues.

The gene calls are TRBV5-1 and TRBJ1-6; maybe TRBD1 (5 bases). V was pared by 3 bases and J by 5 bases, with 6 bases between. Germline assignment: CDR1 SGHRS and CDR2 YFSETQ. CDR3 length: 13 residues. DNA for the CDR3: TGCGCCAGCAGCTGGGGGGATAATTCACCCCTCCACTTT. The encoded protein is CASSWGDNSPLHF.

A few counts support this clone. The V call is TRBV5-1, the J call TRBJ2-1; 7 bases fit TRBD2. The germline V gene encodes CDR1 SGHRS and CDR2 YFSETQ. With 4 bases clipped from V and 2 bases from J, the junction kept 15 bases outside the gene matches. CDR3 size: 18 residues. The CDR3, as DNA: TGCGCCAGCAGCCCTGGAAGTGGGAGGGATATCACCTACAATGAGCAGTTCTTC. As protein: CASSPGSGRDITYNEQFF.

This clone was counted a few times. This chain connects TRBV7-2 to TRBJ2-2; D ambiguous. Germline CDR1 and CDR2: SGHTA and FQGNSA. V gave up 4 bases and J gave up 7 bases, with 7 bases separating them. The CDR3 is made up of 12 amino acids. The CDR3 DNA is TGTGCCAGCAGCTCTACTCGCGGGGAGCTGTTTTTT. Its translation: CASSSTRGELFF.

Only a few counts were recorded for this clone. The J gene is TRBJ1-4, the V gene TRBV5-4; 8 nucleotides agree with TRBD1. The CDR3 covers 15 residues. The V gene's germline CDR1 is SGHNT and CDR2 YYREEE (reference sequence). Trimming took 4 bases from V and 6 from J; bases not matched to a gene: 8. The CDR3 bases are TGTGCCAGCAGCGTAAACAGGGGGATAGATGAAAAACTGTTTTTT. Its translation is CASSVNRGIDEKLFF.

CDR3 in amino acids: CASSPNVRGRGTQYF. CDR3 nucleotides: TGTGCCAGCAGTCCTAACGTCAGGGGCCGAGGGACCCAGTACTTC. The J gene is TRBJ2-5, the V gene TRBV9, with D possibly being TRBD1 (6 bases). Germline values: CDR1 SGDLS, CDR2 YYNGEE. This CDR3 has 15 amino acids. The ends were cut back, 5 bases at V and 7 bases at J, with 21 bases in the middle.

This clone was seen only a few times. The rearrangement uses TRBV5-4 and TRBJ2-2; D may be TRBD2 (5 bases). The CDR3 loop spans 13 amino acids. CDR1 SGHNT and CDR2 YYREEE come from the germline V gene (reference sequence). The germline V and J ends were trimmed by 2 bases and 17 bases, with 19 bases remaining between them. CDR3 residues: CASSLAETTPAFF. DNA for the CDR3: TGTGCCAGCAGCTTAGCGGAAACAACCCCCGCCTTTTTT. Drawing the rest from reference TRBV5-4 and TRBJ2-2, the complete variable domain is ETGVTQSPTHLIKTRGQQVTLRCSSQSGHNTVSWYQQALGQGPQFIFQYYREEENGRGNFPPRFSGLQFPNYSSELNVNALELDDSALYLCASSLAETTPAFFGEGSRLTVL.